Below, one TCR beta chain is given with its context. The entry originates in a study of blood T cell repertoires in COVID-19. Overall study: Sites in the United States, Italy and Spain provided acute and convalescent COVID-19 samples.

Original processing methods: The assay estimated nucleated cells by amplifying reference gene primers. Assay: immunoSEQ multiplex PCR; the TCRdb copy retains only in-frame clones and omits some. D and trimming were read from the DNA, whereas the V and J calls and clone size are those reported in that table. The repertoire has 70,000 to 90,000 clones, around 89% of them found once; the top ten carry approximately 1%. This clonotype originated in a woman aged 50 to 65 with acute COVID-19. Sequenced sample: PBMCs or T cells enriched from blood (not recorded which).

CDR3 sequence reads: CASTETRGEQFF. The CDR3 coding sequence is TGCGCCAGCACCGAGACTCGCGGGGAGCAGTTCTTC. This sequence joins TRBV5-1 and TRBJ2-1, with D perhaps matching TRBD2 (5 bases). The V end was cut by 6 bases, the J end by 10 bases, with 14 bases between. The germline V gene has CDR1 SGHRS and CDR2 YFSETQ. The CDR3 has 12 residues. Combining the CDR3 with reference TRBV5-1 and TRBJ2-1 gives the whole variable domain KAGVTQTPRYLIKTRGQQVTLSCSPISGHRSVSWYQQTPGQGLQFLFEYFSETQRNKGNFPGRFSGRQFSNSRSEMNVSTLELGDSALYLCASTETRGEQFFGPGTRLTVL.